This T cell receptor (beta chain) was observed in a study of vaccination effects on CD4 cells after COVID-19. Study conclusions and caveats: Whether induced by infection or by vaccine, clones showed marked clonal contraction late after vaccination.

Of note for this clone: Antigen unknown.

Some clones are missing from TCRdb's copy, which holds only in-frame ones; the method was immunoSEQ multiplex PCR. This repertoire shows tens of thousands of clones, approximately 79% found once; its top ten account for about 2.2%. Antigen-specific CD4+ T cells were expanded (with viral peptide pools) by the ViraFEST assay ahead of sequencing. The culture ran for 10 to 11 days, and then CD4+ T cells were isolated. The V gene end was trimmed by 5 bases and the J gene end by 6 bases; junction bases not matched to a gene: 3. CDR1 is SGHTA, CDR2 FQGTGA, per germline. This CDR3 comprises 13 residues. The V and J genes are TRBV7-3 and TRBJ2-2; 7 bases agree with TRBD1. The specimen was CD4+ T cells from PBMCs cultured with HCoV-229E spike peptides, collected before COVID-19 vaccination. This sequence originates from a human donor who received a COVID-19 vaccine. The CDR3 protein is CASSKQGSGELFF. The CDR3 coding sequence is TGTGCCAGCAGCAAACAGGGGTCCGGGGAGCTGTTTTTT.